A selection of T cell receptor beta chains follows, all from one sample in a study of cytomegalovirus exposure and HLA in healthy donors. Repertoires were generated with immunoSEQ multiplex PCR, while TCRdb's copy carries only in-frame clones and drops some. The sample yields around 200,000 clones, about 84% seen once. The material sequenced was PBMCs. The receptors stem from a man aged 50-59 years in good health and CMV-seronegative. Both conserved end residues are part of each CDR3. A D gene is named only where the DNA matches it firmly. Size is stated for part of the rows, as once, few or many counts, or as a class when the clone is expanded.

abundance: NA
j_gene: TRBJ1-2
d_gene: TRBD1
v_gene: TRBV7-2
CDR3aa: CASSLGRTGPNYTF
CDR3nt: TGTGCCAGCAGCTTAGGACGGACAGGACCCAATTACACCTTC

abundance: NA
j_gene: TRBJ1-4
d_gene: NA
v_gene: TRBV5-1
CDR3aa: CASSSMTGGATNEKLFF
CDR3nt: TGCGCCAGCAGCTCGATGACAGGCGGTGCAACTAATGAAAAACTGTTTTTT

abundance: NA
j_gene: TRBJ1-5
d_gene: NA
v_gene: TRBV6-5
CDR3aa: CASSSTGPQPQHF
CDR3nt: TGTGCCAGCAGTTCCACGGGTCCTCAGCCCCAGCATTTT

abundance: NA
j_gene: TRBJ1-2
d_gene: TRBD1
v_gene: TRBV7-9
CDR3aa: CASSLAGQADGYTF
CDR3nt: TGTGCCAGCAGCTTAGCTGGACAGGCTGATGGCTACACCTTC

abundance: NA
j_gene: TRBJ2-3
d_gene: TRBD2
v_gene: TRBV5-1
CDR3aa: CASSLVAGGRNTQYF
CDR3nt: TGCGCCAGCAGCTTGGTAGCGGGGGGGCGAAATACGCAGTATTTT

abundance: NA
j_gene: TRBJ2-3
d_gene: NA
v_gene: TRBV7-9
CDR3aa: CASSLDIRATDTQYF
CDR3nt: TGTGCCAGCAGCTTAGACATCAGGGCCACAGATACGCAGTATTTT

abundance: few
j_gene: TRBJ2-3
d_gene: TRBD1
v_gene: TRBV6-5
CDR3aa: CASSTTGGYTDTQYF
CDR3nt: TGTGCCAGCAGTACGACAGGGGGTTATACAGATACGCAGTATTTT

abundance: NA
j_gene: TRBJ1-2
d_gene: NA
v_gene: TRBV4-3
CDR3aa: CASSQEYSGFGYTF
CDR3nt: TGCGCCAGCAGCCAAGAGTACTCGGGGTTTGGCTACACCTTC

abundance: NA
j_gene: TRBJ1-6
d_gene: NA
v_gene: TRBV4-3
CDR3aa: CASSQGRDSPLHF
CDR3nt: TGCGCCAGCAGCCAAGGGAGGGATTCACCCCTCCACTTT

abundance: NA
j_gene: TRBJ1-2
d_gene: NA
v_gene: TRBV19
CDR3aa: CASTPQGTLGYGYTF
CDR3nt: TGTGCCAGTACTCCACAGGGCACCCTCGGCTATGGCTACACCTTC

abundance: NA
j_gene: TRBJ1-1
d_gene: TRBD1
v_gene: TRBV7-2
CDR3aa: CASSRGTGWSFGTEAFF
CDR3nt: TGTGCCAGCAGCCGTGGGACAGGGTGGAGCTTCGGTACTGAAGCTTTCTTT

abundance: few
j_gene: TRBJ1-3
d_gene: NA
v_gene: TRBV7-9
CDR3aa: CASSLSGSGNTIYF
CDR3nt: TGTGCCAGCAGCTTATCGGGTTCGGGAAACACCATATATTTT

abundance: NA
j_gene: TRBJ2-3
d_gene: TRBD1
v_gene: TRBV19
CDR3aa: CASSMGQGTDTQYF
CDR3nt: TGTGCCAGTAGTATGGGACAGGGAACAGATACGCAGTATTTT

abundance: NA
j_gene: TRBJ1-2
d_gene: NA
v_gene: TRBV27
CDR3aa: CASRDSPRADGYTF
CDR3nt: TGTGCCAGCAGGGACAGCCCTCGGGCGGATGGCTACACCTTC

abundance: NA
j_gene: TRBJ1-6
d_gene: NA
v_gene: TRBV7-2
CDR3aa: CASSLVVSPLHF
CDR3nt: TGTGCCAGCAGCTTAGTCGTTTCACCCCTCCACTTT

abundance: few
j_gene: TRBJ1-4
d_gene: TRBD1
v_gene: TRBV23-1
CDR3aa: CASSPGTGCEKLFF
CDR3nt: TGCGCCAGCAGTCCAGGGACAGGATGTGAAAAACTGTTTTTT

abundance: NA
j_gene: TRBJ2-7
d_gene: NA
v_gene: TRBV14
CDR3aa: CASSLPGFGYEQYF
CDR3nt: TGTGCCAGCAGCCTCCCGGGATTTGGCTACGAGCAGTACTTC

abundance: NA
j_gene: TRBJ2-3
d_gene: TRBD1
v_gene: TRBV11-3
CDR3aa: CASSFGGQASTDTQYF
CDR3nt: TGTGCCAGCAGCTTCGGGGGACAGGCTAGCACAGATACGCAGTATTTT

abundance: NA
j_gene: TRBJ2-2
d_gene: TRBD1
v_gene: TRBV11-2
CDR3aa: CASSSYRGPRSLFF
CDR3nt: TGTGCCAGCAGCTCATACAGGGGACCCCGCTCCCTGTTTTTT

abundance: NA
j_gene: TRBJ1-2
d_gene: NA
v_gene: TRBV6-5
CDR3aa: CASSYSQGLTLGYTF
CDR3nt: TGTGCCAGCAGTTACTCCCAGGGTCTAACTTTGGGCTACACCTTC

abundance: NA
j_gene: TRBJ2-2
d_gene: TRBD1
v_gene: TRBV7-3
CDR3aa: CASRQTGSNTGELFF
CDR3nt: TGTGCCAGCAGACAGACAGGGTCGAACACCGGGGAGCTGTTTTTT

abundance: once
j_gene: TRBJ1-2
d_gene: NA
v_gene: TRBV7-8
CDR3aa: CASAGQNYGYTF
CDR3nt: TGTGCCAGCGCCGGACAGAACTATGGCTACACCTTC

abundance: NA
j_gene: TRBJ2-7
d_gene: TRBD2
v_gene: TRBV2
CDR3aa: CASRTDLAGVGEQYF
CDR3nt: TGTGCCAGCAGGACAGATCTAGCGGGGGTAGGGGAGCAGTACTTC

abundance: NA
j_gene: TRBJ2-7
d_gene: TRBD2
v_gene: TRBV6-5
CDR3aa: CASSYSGTSGEYEQYF
CDR3nt: TGTGCCAGCAGTTACTCCGGGACTAGCGGGGAATACGAGCAGTACTTC

abundance: NA
j_gene: TRBJ1-2
d_gene: NA
v_gene: TRBV5-4
CDR3aa: CASSQYFPTGHLGGYTF
CDR3nt: TGTGCCAGCAGCCAATATTTCCCAACAGGGCATTTGGGTGGCTACACCTTC

abundance: NA
j_gene: TRBJ1-2
d_gene: NA
v_gene: TRBV9
CDR3aa: CANSVGGIDYTF
CDR3nt: TGTGCCAACAGCGTGGGGGGTATTGACTACACCTTC

abundance: NA
j_gene: TRBJ1-1
d_gene: TRBD1
v_gene: TRBV7-3
CDR3aa: CASSTRQGAAEAFF
CDR3nt: TGTGCCAGCAGCACTCGACAGGGGGCCGCTGAAGCTTTCTTT

abundance: NA
j_gene: TRBJ2-3
d_gene: TRBD2
v_gene: TRBV5-4
CDR3aa: CASSSGGGYSTDTQYF
CDR3nt: TGTGCCAGCAGCTCGGGCGGGGGGTATAGCACAGATACGCAGTATTTT

abundance: NA
j_gene: TRBJ2-1
d_gene: NA
v_gene: TRBV6-5
CDR3aa: CASSQGNEQFF
CDR3nt: TGTGCCAGCAGCCAGGGGAATGAGCAGTTCTTC

abundance: NA
j_gene: TRBJ2-1
d_gene: TRBD2
v_gene: TRBV5-1
CDR3aa: CASSLAGYFSGPSSGEQFF
CDR3nt: TGCGCCAGCAGCTTGGCCGGGTACTTTAGCGGGCCCTCCTCAGGTGAGCAGTTCTTC

abundance: NA
j_gene: TRBJ2-7
d_gene: NA
v_gene: TRBV5-1
CDR3aa: CASSLALDFYEQYF
CDR3nt: TGCGCCAGCAGCTTGGCCCTAGACTTCTACGAGCAGTACTTC

abundance: NA
j_gene: TRBJ1-2
d_gene: NA
v_gene: TRBV6-5
CDR3aa: CASSPQGLYGYTF
CDR3nt: TGTGCCAGCAGCCCCCAGGGGTTATATGGCTACACCTTC

abundance: NA
j_gene: TRBJ2-7
d_gene: NA
v_gene: TRBV6-1
CDR3aa: CASSEVYRDEQYF
CDR3nt: TGTGCCAGCAGTGAAGTTTACAGGGATGAGCAGTACTTC

abundance: once
j_gene: TRBJ1-5
d_gene: TRBD1
v_gene: TRBV2
CDR3aa: CASSEGTGGFQPQHF
CDR3nt: TGTGCCAGCAGTGAAGGGACAGGGGGTTTCCAGCCCCAGCATTTT

abundance: NA
j_gene: TRBJ2-5
d_gene: TRBD1
v_gene: TRBV5-4
CDR3aa: CASSTRQGLAETQYF
CDR3nt: TGTGCCAGCAGCACAAGACAGGGATTGGCCGAGACCCAGTACTTC

abundance: NA
j_gene: TRBJ2-3
d_gene: TRBD2
v_gene: TRBV27
CDR3aa: CASSLTGTSGTDTQYF
CDR3nt: TGTGCCAGCAGTCTAACCGGGACTAGCGGCACAGATACGCAGTATTTT

abundance: NA
j_gene: TRBJ2-2
d_gene: NA
v_gene: TRBV7-9
CDR3aa: CASTFGQTNTGELFF
CDR3nt: TGTGCCAGCACCTTTGGACAGACGAACACCGGGGAGCTGTTTTTT

abundance: NA
j_gene: TRBJ2-2
d_gene: NA
v_gene: TRBV12-1
CDR3aa: CASSFGGLENTGELFF
CDR3nt: TGTGCCAGCAGCTTTGGGGGACTAGAGAACACCGGGGAGCTGTTTTTT

abundance: NA
j_gene: TRBJ1-2
d_gene: TRBD1
v_gene: TRBV28
CDR3aa: CASSRLQQGHYGYTF
CDR3nt: TGTGCCAGCAGCCGCCTCCAACAGGGGCACTATGGCTACACCTTC

abundance: once
j_gene: TRBJ2-5
d_gene: NA
v_gene: TRBV29-1
CDR3aa: CSVSRQETQYF
CDR3nt: TGCAGCGTGTCTCGCCAAGAGACCCAGTACTTC

abundance: few
j_gene: TRBJ2-7
d_gene: TRBD2
v_gene: TRBV7-9
CDR3aa: CASTRTSRNNEQYF
CDR3nt: TGTGCCAGTACCCGGACTAGTAGGAATAACGAGCAGTACTTC

abundance: once
j_gene: TRBJ2-1
d_gene: TRBD2
v_gene: TRBV2
CDR3aa: CASSAPGLAEYNEQFF
CDR3nt: TGTGCCAGCAGTGCTCCCGGACTAGCGGAGTACAATGAGCAGTTCTTC

abundance: NA
j_gene: TRBJ1-5
d_gene: TRBD1
v_gene: TRBV6-5
CDR3aa: CASRDRINQPQHF
CDR3nt: TGTGCCAGCAGGGACAGGATCAATCAGCCCCAGCATTTT

abundance: NA
j_gene: TRBJ2-2
d_gene: TRBD2
v_gene: TRBV10-2
CDR3aa: CAIRNSGGAVTGELFF
CDR3nt: TGCGCCATCCGGAATAGCGGGGGGGCCGTTACCGGGGAGCTGTTTTTT

abundance: NA
j_gene: TRBJ2-3
d_gene: NA
v_gene: TRBV4-3
CDR3aa: CASSPGRGTDTQYF
CDR3nt: TGCGCCAGCAGCCCTGGCAGGGGAACAGATACGCAGTATTTT

abundance: NA
j_gene: TRBJ1-3
d_gene: NA
v_gene: TRBV10-3
CDR3aa: CAISAGSGNTIYF
CDR3nt: TGTGCCATCAGTGCCGGGAGTGGGAACACCATATATTTT

abundance: NA
j_gene: TRBJ2-5
d_gene: TRBD1
v_gene: TRBV7-2
CDR3aa: CASSWDRGKEQYF
CDR3nt: TGTGCCAGCAGCTGGGACAGGGGGAAAGAGCAGTACTTC

abundance: once
j_gene: TRBJ2-2
d_gene: TRBD1
v_gene: TRBV19
CDR3aa: CASNWDSNTGELFF
CDR3nt: TGTGCCAGTAATTGGGACAGCAACACCGGGGAGCTGTTTTTT

abundance: NA
j_gene: TRBJ1-3
d_gene: NA
v_gene: TRBV2
CDR3aa: CASSLSGNTIYF
CDR3nt: TGTGCCAGCAGCCTCTCTGGAAACACCATATATTTT

abundance: few
j_gene: TRBJ1-6
d_gene: NA
v_gene: TRBV5-6
CDR3aa: CASSLAPGWSYNSPLHF
CDR3nt: TGTGCCAGCAGCTTGGCCCCAGGTTGGTCCTATAATTCACCCCTCCACTTT

abundance: NA
j_gene: TRBJ1-2
d_gene: NA
v_gene: TRBV18
CDR3aa: CAGSPITGVGYGYTF
CDR3nt: TGTGCCGGCTCACCTATTACGGGGGTCGGCTATGGCTACACCTTC

abundance: NA
j_gene: TRBJ1-3
d_gene: NA
v_gene: TRBV6-5
CDR3aa: CASSYSAHSGNTIYF
CDR3nt: TGTGCCAGCAGTTACTCGGCCCACTCTGGAAACACCATATATTTT